The 3 T cell receptor beta chains in this list originate from one sample, sequenced in a study of cytomegalovirus exposure and HLA in healthy donors. Researchers ran the PCR with 60 Vbeta and 13 Jbeta primers. Produced via immunoSEQ multiplex PCR; TCRdb's table is partial and in-frame only. This table has 180,000 or so clones, just over 75% appearing once. Sequenced material: PBMCs. The source of these receptors is a woman in her fifties or sixties in good health and CMV-seropositive.

This clone was counted a single time. The chain couples TRBV7-8 to TRBJ2-5, with TRBD2 as a possible D gene (6 bases). V lost 5 bases, J lost 2 bases, and 15 bases lay in between. This CDR3 comprises 15 residues. The germline V gene encodes CDR1 SGHVS and CDR2 FQNEAQ. CDR3 protein: CASSAPRAGQETQYF. The CDR3 DNA follows: TGTGCCAGCAGCGCCCCTCGGGCGGGGCAAGAGACCCAGTACTTC.

The chain links TRBV7-9 to TRBJ1-4; D gene unclear. The CDR3 runs to 15 residues. V shed 5 bases and J shed 3 bases, with 13 bases lying between them. Looked up from germline, CDR1 is SEHNR and CDR2 is FQNEAQ (reference sequence). The CDR3, as DNA: TGTGCCAGCAGCACAGACGGGAGGGCTAATGAAAAACTGTTTTTT. It is translated as CASSTDGRANEKLFF. Using reference TRBV7-9 and TRBJ1-4 for the parts outside the CDR3, the full variable domain is DTGVSQNPRHKITKRGQNVTFRCDPISEHNRLYWYRQTLGQGPEFLTYFQNEAQLEKSRLLSDRFSAERPKGSFSTLEIQRTEQGDSAMYLCASSTDGRANEKLFFGSGTQLSVL.

The CDR3 DNA sequence: TGCGCCAGCAGCCAAGGGGCAGGGGCCGTATTTGAAGCTTTCTTT. Protein: CASSQGAGAVFEAFF. The rearrangement joins TRBV4-3 to TRBJ1-1; TRBD1 is a possible D gene (6 bases). There are 15 residues in the CDR3. CDR1 and CDR2 from the germline V gene are LGHNA and YSLEER. Trimming left V 1 base short and J 7 bases short, with 16 bases between.